The text below deals with one T cell receptor beta chain. This clonotype showed up many times. This clone's antigen is unknown. Per-base quality was not reported, and no clone a single base away is much larger than it. TCR beta CDR3 regions were amplified from RNA transcripts. A first-round RT-PCR of the TCR CDR3 used the HTBI primer set with the Qiagen OneStep RT-PCR kit. Libraries were constructed in a second round of multiplex PCR, after which size selection and purification were performed. Sequencing of the libraries was done on an Illumina HiSeq2000 using paired-end 100 bp reads. In the authors' own workflow: Raw data were processed with SOAPnuke, discarding reads with adapters, uncalled bases, mean Phred below 15, or no exact constant-primer or identifier match. High-quality paired reads were merged using COPE v1.2.5, and each unique nucleotide sequence was defined as a clonotype. Clonotypes were aligned to IMGT TRBV, TRBD and TRBJ reference segments using MiTCR v1.1. Only V-J combinations with frequency above 0.0001, covering approximately 99% of repertoires, were analysed. A TCS score was defined as the ratio of F50 (clonal expansion) to E x V (chaos), with BLOSUM62-based TCRdist applied between CDR3 peptides within each V-J. Welch's t-statistics and random forest reduced fewer than 550 V-J features to roughly 13, which were used in a naive Bayes classifier (R e1071). TCRdb applied fastp at Q25 and MiXCR to the public reads, then kept only in-frame beta chains. Rows are unified per CDR3 protein, each entry keeping the most common DNA and genes. The V and J calls, along with clone size, are taken from TCRdb and not from the paper's own processing. A total of under 550,000 distinct CDR3 sequences appear in this sample, about 20% of them only once. The ten largest clones take up roughly 50% of the sample.

This sample was taken from a study of T cells in Graves' hyperthyroidism and ophthalmopathy (dated by TCRdb to between 2018 and 2020). About the full investigation: Peripheral blood was collected at initial diagnosis, before any treatment. TCR V-J signatures able to tell the groups apart were searched for in a discovery cohort of 95 or so patients, of whom under 45 had Graves' ophthalmopathy and around 57 had stable Graves' hyperthyroidism. Prospective prediction of ophthalmopathy was tested in an independent validation cohort consisting of roughly 19 hyperthyroidism patients and about 17 patients who later progressed to ophthalmopathy. For training and testing, the 100 or so patients in the discovery cohort were randomly divided in a 7:3 ratio. In about 6 Graves' hyperthyroidism patients, the study also compared T-cell repertoires from thyroid tissue with T-cell repertoires from blood. Following sampling, methimazole starting at 30 mg daily was given to hyperthyroidism patients, and high-dose intravenous methylprednisolone was given to ophthalmopathy patients. TCR Vbeta CDR3 sequencing of 120 to 150 peripheral blood samples (under 45 ophthalmopathy, approximately 80 hyperthyroidism and roughly 17 progressor patients) is reported in the paper. Broader findings and caveats from the paper: Most expanded thyroid clonotypes (frequency above 0.001) were also detected in blood, a finding suggesting that blood repertoires may reflect thyroid immune responses. A 13 V-J signature model separated ophthalmopathy from stable hyperthyroidism, with just over 85% sensitivity and roughly 84% specificity in cross-validation and 80%/75% in testing. Sample size was not statistically predetermined, and blinding of investigators to group allocation was not performed. In validation, the model predicted progression to ophthalmopathy with around 71% sensitivity and 72% to 85% specificity, a median of 6.5 months before onset.

In the ophthalmopathy patients, disease was moderately to severely active, with a Clinical Activity Score of 3 or more, a NOSPECS grade of 4 or more, and a duration of less than 3 months. Any patient with an uncontrolled infection, another autoimmune disease, pregnancy or lactation was excluded. Diagnoses were established on the basis of clinical symptoms, serum thyroxine and TRAb, thyroid ultrasound, and orbital computed tomography. Ficoll-Paque density gradient centrifugation was used to isolate PBMCs from approximately 10 ml of fresh peripheral blood. Total RNA was extracted using Trizol reagent, and RNA quality was assessed on an Agilent 2100 Bioanalyzer. Based on the germline V gene, the CDR1 and CDR2 sequences are SNHLY and FYNNEI. V is pared back by 7 bases and J by 1 base, with 8 bases lying between the germline termini. Reading from cysteine to phenylalanine, the CDR3 counts 12 amino acids. The entry retains the CDR3 DNA only, 36 bases that are in frame from base 1.

The receptor comes from a man aged 40-55 years with Graves' ophthalmopathy. The chain joins TRBV2 to TRBJ2-7; the D segment could be TRBD1, given 6 matching bases. Input material: blood. The DNA sequence is TGTGCCAGCACAGACAGGTCCTACGAGCAGTACTTC. This is translated as CASTDRSYEQYF. Reference TRBV2 and TRBJ2-7 genes cover what lies past the CDR3, so the full variable domain is EPEVTQTPSHQVTQMGQEVILRCVPISNHLYFYWYRQILGQKVEFLVSFYNNEISEKSEIFDDQFSVERPDGSNFTLKIRSTKLEDSAMYFCASTDRSYEQYFGPGTRLTVT.